The entry that follows covers one T cell receptor beta chain sequence. There is no known antigen for this receptor. Base quality data are lacking; no much larger clone is found one base away. The data originate from a study of shared clonotypes between healthy human individuals (TCRdb year 2020). Regarding the research as a whole: The cohort included a few men and a couple of women between 18 and 49 years of age. For each donor, CD4 naive and CD4 memory were each given three plates, CD8 naive was given two plates, and CD8 memory was given one plate. Blood TCR repertoires of five healthy adults were deeply sequenced to estimate repertoire size and the extent of clonotype sharing between individuals. To increase sequencing depth and limit assay-specific biases, different laboratories used diverse techniques to prepare libraries and sequence TCR repertoires. Leukapheresis yielded between about 0.85 and 9.5 billion PBMCs per donor. Results and caveats for the whole study, not just this receptor: Across a few donors, roughly 5.1% of naive CD4, approximately 3.6% of naive CD8, around 2.1% of memory CD4, and approximately 0.4% of memory CD8 clonotypes were shared. Sampling was restricted to blood, and TCR repertoires in tissues likely differ from the TCR repertoires found in blood. Incomplete sequencing was indicated by rarefaction of sorted-subset datasets, despite the large sequencing depth. Pairwise subsampling indicated that sequencing depth was expected to affect the degree of clonotype sharing among donors. Naive subsets generally had larger estimated clonotype richness than memory subsets. The small number of donors limited the genetic and exposure-history diversity represented. Higher generation probabilities were observed for clonotypes shared by all four sorted-subset donors than for non-shared clonotypes.

Trimming leaves V shorter by 4 bases and J shorter by 4 bases, with the junction holding 2 bases beyond the gene matches. CDR1 is given as SGHNT and CDR2 as YYREEE, both from the germline V gene (reference sequence). The CDR3 starts with the cysteine, ends with the phenylalanine, and has 13 residues. Only CDR3 DNA is held: 39 bases, read in frame from base 1. The donors were healthy, HIV-negative adults with no recently reported acute infections or vaccinations. All donors were Caucasian adults living in Nashville, Tennessee, USA. CD4+ T cells were enriched by magnetic negative selection, after which naive cells were positively selected on CD45RA and the negative fraction was taken as the memory subset. Blood was obtained by leukapheresis, after which PBMCs were separated by Ficoll-Histopaque density gradient centrifugation and cryopreserved in liquid nitrogen vapor phase. Purity and quantity of every magnetically sorted T cell population were checked by analytical flow cytometry. Each sorted fraction had its genomic DNA isolated and then quantified by UV absorbance on a Nanodrop 2000c.

Using the deep immunoSEQ assay, TCR CDR3 regions were amplified from genomic DNA by multiplex PCR. Genomic DNA extracted from each cell subset was distributed evenly over all wells of several immunoSEQ 96-well plates, and each plate served as one replicate. For sorted subsets, about 220 ng of genomic DNA, equivalent to 25,000 to 35,000 T cell genomes, went into each replicate PCR. Purified libraries were measured with a Qubit 3.0 fluorometer, size-checked on a Bioanalyzer 2100, and measured again with the KAPA Library Quantification kit. Each immunoSEQ 96-well plate was sequenced on its own single-read 150-cycle Illumina NextSeq 550 flow cell. In the original analysis: Because the immunoSEQ output included only junctional sequences and no quality scores, the filtering could not be the same as the filtering used for full-length reads. Sequences were annotated with PyIR, a Python wrapper for IgBLAST v1.9, using IMGT germline references to assign V/J genes and CDR3. Any read was removed if the V/J assignment was weak (E-value above 1e-6), the CDR3 was missing, or the read contained stop codons, out-of-frame junctions, or ambiguous translated residues. V3J clonotypes were defined by identical inferred V gene, J gene, and CDR3 amino acid sequence. Percentage overlap between repertoires was computed as shared unique clonotypes divided by the size of the smaller repertoire. RTK rarefaction, the Chao1 estimator, and Recon v2.1 estimates of unobserved clonotypes were used to assess repertoire richness. OLGA was used to compute generation probabilities for all TCRbeta clonotypes that the gDNA method yielded from a handful of donors. TCRdb re-hosts the immuneACCESS table, in-frame sequences only. Its copies lack some clones; in the studies checked, an unresolved V gene accounts for under half of them, and the cause for the rest is not known. V and J calls and clone size are copied from that table; D and trimming were computed from the DNA. Counted in this sample were some 1,400,000 clones; roughly 96% of them appeared once. The top ten hold more than 0.9% of the sample.

Sample: naive CD4+ T cells sorted from blood. Explained via the paper, the cell subset or site label denotes: CD45RA+ positively selected. This sequence uses TRBV5-4 and TRBJ2-7; TRBD1 matches 10 bases in the middle. This receptor was taken from a young man in good health. The CDR3 region reads CASSDRGRYEQYF. The bases are TGTGCCAGCAGCGACAGGGGGCGTTACGAGCAGTACTTC.